The rows below give T cell receptor beta chains drawn from one sample of a study of early T cells in non-severe SARS-CoV-2 infection. TCRdb reprocessed the 5' RACE reads via MiXCR and lists one record per CDR3 protein. The data show approximately 35,000 distinct CDR3 sequences, around 7% seen once. The source was whole blood, collected at baseline. Receptor source: an adult who was a healthcare worker with PCR-confirmed SARS-CoV-2 infection or an uninfected control (not recorded which). CDR3s include the opening cysteine and the closing phenylalanine or tryptophan. A D gene is named only where the DNA matches it firmly. The size of a clone is reported for some rows only, either as once, few or many, or as a class for expanded clones.

CASSQLSVSTDTQYF,TGTGCCAGCAGCCAACTATCTGTAAGCACAGATACGCAGTATTTT,few,-,TRBJ2-3,TRBV7-9
CASSLGDSTDTQYF,TGTGCCAGCAGCTTAGGGGACAGCACAGATACGCAGTATTTT,many,-,TRBJ2-3,TRBV7-8
CASSLQGQGNEKLFF,TGTGCCAGCAGCCTCCAAGGACAGGGAAATGAAAAACTGTTTTTT,-,TRBD1,TRBJ1-4,TRBV11-2
CASSPIFGGEDTQYF,TGTGCCAGCTCACCAATTTTTGGGGGAGAGGATACGCAGTATTTT,many,-,TRBJ2-3,TRBV18
CSASQDYGYTF,TGCAGTGCTAGTCAGGACTATGGCTACACCTTC,-,-,TRBJ1-2,TRBV20-1
CATSDMAPTTSGRIDTQYF,TGTGCCACCAGTGATATGGCCCCTACGACTAGCGGGAGGATAGATACGCAGTATTTT,-,TRBD2,TRBJ2-3,TRBV24-1
CASSLMMTGTDGYTF,TGTGCCAGCAGCTTGATGATGACAGGGACAGATGGCTACACCTTC,few,TRBD1,TRBJ1-2,TRBV13
CASIKGQGSSYNEQFF,TGTGCCAGTATCAAGGGACAGGGATCCTCCTACAATGAGCAGTTCTTC,-,TRBD1,TRBJ2-1,TRBV19
CASSATGGDPSGDIQYF,TGTGCCAGCAGTGCTACAGGGGGCGATCCCTCGGGGGACATTCAGTACTTC,-,TRBD1,TRBJ2-4,TRBV25-1
CSADTANYGYTF,TGCAGCGCCGATACAGCTAACTATGGCTACACCTTC,many,-,TRBJ1-2,TRBV29-1
CASSPLGSRETQYF,TGTGCCAGCAGCCCCTTAGGAAGCCGAGAGACCCAGTACTTC,-,-,TRBJ2-5,TRBV7-9
CASSQGQGVVNTEAFF,TGCGCCAGCAGCCAAGGGCAGGGTGTAGTGAACACTGAAGCTTTCTTT,-,-,TRBJ1-1,TRBV4-3
CASSSRTGLSPLHF,TGTGCCAGCAGCTCCCGCACAGGGTTATCACCCCTCCACTTT,-,-,TRBJ1-6,TRBV7-2
CASSLGRMTEAFF,TGTGCCAGCAGTCTTGGGAGGATGACTGAAGCTTTCTTT,few,-,TRBJ1-1,TRBV28
CASSLDPGNTEAFF,TGTGCCAGCAGCTTAGATCCAGGGAACACTGAAGCTTTCTTT,-,-,TRBJ1-1,TRBV7-2
CASSYSWTELYNEQFF,TGTGCCAGCAGTTACTCGTGGACAGAACTCTACAATGAGCAGTTCTTC,few,-,TRBJ2-1,TRBV6-5
CASSLGGAAKNIQYF,TGTGCCAGCAGCTTGGGGGGGGCAGCCAAAAACATTCAGTACTTC,few,-,TRBJ2-4,TRBV5-4
CSARGVVGSYEQYF,TGCAGCGCCAGAGGAGTTGTGGGTTCCTACGAGCAGTACTTC,once,-,TRBJ2-7,TRBV29-1
CAWGSGLAVNEQFF,TGTGCCTGGGGTTCGGGACTAGCGGTCAATGAGCAGTTCTTC,-,TRBD2,TRBJ2-1,TRBV30
CASSLWSSGWRETQYF,TGTGCCAGCAGCCTTTGGTCTAGCGGGTGGAGAGAGACCCAGTACTTC,-,TRBD2,TRBJ2-5,TRBV4-2
CAISESENIQYF,TGTGCCATCAGTGAGTCTGAAAACATTCAGTACTTC,few,-,TRBJ2-4,TRBV10-3
CASSQKEGFSESYEQYF,TGCGCCAGCAGCCAAAAAGAGGGTTTCTCCGAATCCTACGAGCAGTACTTC,-,-,TRBJ2-7,TRBV4-3
CASSDLWGGDYGYTF,TGTGCCAGCAGTGATCTCTGGGGGGGAGACTATGGCTACACCTTC,few,-,TRBJ1-2,TRBV25-1
CASSYRTSGDNEQFF,TGCGCCAGCAGCTACCGGACTAGCGGAGACAATGAGCAGTTCTTC,many,TRBD2,TRBJ2-1,TRBV5-1
CASSLGTSGSVSNEQFF,TGTGCCAGCAGCTTAGGGACTAGCGGGAGCGTGTCGAATGAGCAGTTCTTC,-,TRBD2,TRBJ2-1,TRBV11-1
CSAAGTGWMDTEAFF,TGCAGTGCTGCAGGGACAGGGTGGATGGACACTGAAGCTTTCTTT,few,TRBD1,TRBJ1-1,TRBV20-1
CASSLGSTDVYF,TGTGCCAGCAGCTTAGGAAGTACAGACGTCTACTTC,few,-,TRBJ2-5,TRBV13
CASSFMGASTGELFF,TGTGCCAGCAGTTTTATGGGGGCTTCCACCGGGGAGCTGTTTTTT,many,-,TRBJ2-2,TRBV12-3/TRBV12-4
CASSLPGGNQPQHF,TGTGCCAGTAGTCTTCCGGGTGGCAATCAGCCCCAGCATTTT,-,-,TRBJ1-5,TRBV19
CASSPPGGKTEAFF,TGTGCCAGCTCACCACCGGGCGGGAAGACTGAAGCTTTCTTT,many,-,TRBJ1-1,TRBV18
CSASRDTQETQYF,TGCAGTGCTAGTCGGGACACCCAAGAGACCCAGTACTTC,-,-,TRBJ2-5,TRBV20-1
CSTGTSNEQFF,TGCAGCACCGGGACTAGCAATGAGCAGTTCTTC,many,TRBD2,TRBJ2-1,TRBV20-1
CASSEWSTSGRYLSDNEQFF,TGTGCCAGCAGTGAATGGTCGACTAGCGGGAGGTACTTGTCCGACAATGAGCAGTTCTTC,many,TRBD2,TRBJ2-1,TRBV6-1
CATSDFQGSGSYNEQFF,TGTGCCACCAGTGATTTTCAGGGCTCGGGCTCCTACAATGAGCAGTTCTTC,many,-,TRBJ2-1,TRBV24-1
CAISGRGQSWEDEQFF,TGTGCCATCAGCGGAAGGGGACAGTCTTGGGAGGATGAGCAGTTCTTC,few,-,TRBJ2-1,TRBV10-3
CSVVGSGRADEQFF,TGCAGCGTTGTGGGGAGCGGGAGGGCCGATGAGCAGTTCTTC,few,TRBD2,TRBJ2-1,TRBV29-1
CSATGTAQWPQHF,TGCAGTGCTACCGGGACAGCCCAGTGGCCCCAGCATTTT,many,TRBD1,TRBJ1-5,TRBV20-1
CSGGQGTGELFF,TGCAGCGGGGGACAGGGGACCGGGGAGCTGTTTTTT,few,TRBD1,TRBJ2-2,TRBV29-1
CSASPYEQYF,TGCAGTGCTAGCCCCTACGAGCAGTACTTC,few,-,TRBJ2-7,TRBV20-1
CASSLESYNEQFF,TGCGCCAGCAGCTTGGAGAGCTACAATGAGCAGTTCTTC,many,-,TRBJ2-1,TRBV5-1
CSASPAGSYEQYF,TGCAGTGCTAGTCCGGCAGGCTCCTACGAGCAGTACTTC,few,-,TRBJ2-7,TRBV20-1
CASSLLGVNQPQHF,TGTGCCAGCAGTTTATTGGGGGTAAATCAGCCCCAGCATTTT,few,-,TRBJ1-5,TRBV12-3/TRBV12-4
CASSSSPTRGLNTEAFF,TGTGCCAGCAGTTCGTCCCCCACACGGGGGCTGAACACTGAAGCTTTCTTT,-,-,TRBJ1-1,TRBV6-2/TRBV6-3
CASSGGLAPNEQFF,TGTGCCAGCAGCGGGGGACTAGCGCCCAATGAGCAGTTCTTC,many,TRBD2,TRBJ2-1,TRBV5-8
CASRKGSGYTF,TGTGCCAGCAGGAAGGGTTCTGGCTACACCTTC,many,-,TRBJ1-2,TRBV12-3/TRBV12-4
CASSFMGASTDTQYF,TGTGCCAGCAGTTTCATGGGGGCTAGCACAGATACGCAGTATTTT,few,-,TRBJ2-3,TRBV12-3/TRBV12-4
CASSLRTYDTGELFF,TGCGCCAGCAGCTTGAGAACGTATGACACCGGGGAGCTGTTTTTT,medium-sized,-,TRBJ2-2,TRBV5-1
CASRPRDRVVGELFF,TGTGCCAGTAGACCGCGGGACAGGGTCGTCGGGGAGCTGTTTTTT,-,TRBD1,TRBJ2-2,TRBV19
CASSLRQGLDGYTF,TGTGCCAGCAGTTTACGACAGGGATTAGATGGCTACACCTTC,medium-sized,TRBD1,TRBJ1-2,TRBV27